One and the same sample provided the 16 T cell receptor beta chains below, sequenced in a study of T cell responses to AZD1222 COVID-19 vaccine. Sequenced by immunoSEQ multiplex PCR; TCRdb stores in-frame clones only, minus some. The table records 150,000 to 190,000 clones, roughly nine tenths of them present only once. This sample comprised peripheral blood, obtained on day 0 of AZD1222 vaccination. Every receptor here comes from an adult in good health.

The chain carries TRBV10-3 and TRBJ1-2, with unresolved D. The germline gives CDR1 ENHRY, CDR2 SYGVKD. Trimming took 2 bases from V and 5 from J, leaving 18 bases between them. The CDR3 length is 16 residues. The chain's CDR3 is CAISEQVAPSGYGYTF. CDR3 in DNA: TGTGCCATCAGTGAGCAGGTTGCTCCCTCTGGATATGGCTACACCTTC.

The chain links TRBV25-1 to TRBJ1-2, with 10 bases fitting TRBD1. Germline V gene sequence: CDR1 MGHDK, CDR2 SYGVNS. The CDR3 is 14 amino acids. The V and J ends lost 6 bases and 8 bases, in that order; junction bases with no gene match: 9. CDR3 DNA sequence: TGTGCCAGCAGGGACTTGACAGGGGGCGAGGGCTACACCTTC. It yields the protein CASRDLTGGEGYTF.

This clone was seen a few times. The chain has TRBV5-6 and TRBJ1-1, with unresolved D. In germline, CDR1 is SGHDT, CDR2 YYEEEE. V lost 0 bases and J lost 1, with 7 bases in between. This CDR3 has 14 residues. The CDR3 protein is CASSLGLENTEAFF. CDR3 bases: TGTGCCAGCAGCTTGGGGCTGGAGAACACTGAAGCTTTCTTT.

The rearrangement joins TRBV28 to TRBJ1-5; unclear D gene. The germline CDR1 and CDR2 sequences are MDHEN and SYDVKM. The V and J ends lost 3 bases and 1 base respectively, with 7 bases between them. The CDR3 spans 14 residues. The CDR3: CASSFLSSNQPQHF. CDR3 bases: TGTGCCAGCAGTTTCTTATCCAGCAATCAGCCCCAGCATTTT.

The count of this clone is one. V is TRBV19 and J is TRBJ2-5; D is possibly TRBD1 (5 bases). Germline CDR1 and CDR2: LNHDA and SQIVND (reference sequence). Trimming removed 5 bases at V and 5 bases at J, with 12 bases between. The CDR3 extends over 13 amino acids. CDR3 coding DNA: TGTGCCAGTAGTGCCAGGGCGAGGGAGACCCAGTACTTC. Its translation is CASSARARETQYF.

The chain employs TRBV10-3 and TRBJ1-2; D is unresolved. Germline V gives CDR1 ENHRY, CDR2 SYGVKD. Trimming shortened V by 6 bases and J by 0 bases, and 14 bases separated the two germline ends. CDR3 length: 15 residues. CDR3 DNA: TGTGCCATCAGGTCTGGAGCGGCTGCTAACTATGGCTACACCTTC. Translating gives CAIRSGAAANYGYTF.

V usage is TRBV4-3 and J usage is TRBJ1-2; unclear D gene. The length of the CDR3 is 15 residues. V dropped 0 bases and J dropped 3 bases, with 11 bases sitting between them. The germline V gene encodes CDR1 LGHNA and CDR2 YSLEER. The CDR3 DNA sequence: TGCGCCAGCAGCCAAGAAATAGGGTTGGACTATGGCTACACCTTC. Translated: CASSQEIGLDYGYTF.

This clone showed up just once. The V call is TRBV2, the J call TRBJ2-1, with D hard to call. This CDR3 is built from 16 residues. Per the germline V gene, CDR1 is SNHLY and CDR2 is FYNNEI. V was pared by 4 bases and J by 0 bases, with 13 bases between. The CDR3 is CASSVWQSGSYNEQFF. DNA of the CDR3: TGTGCCAGCAGTGTTTGGCAGTCGGGCTCCTACAATGAGCAGTTCTTC.

The chain combines TRBV6-5 with TRBJ2-7; maybe TRBD2 (6 bases). The CDR3 is 14 amino acids. Germline loops: CDR1 MNHEY, CDR2 SVGAGI. Trimming removed 0 bases at V and 3 bases at J, with 9 bases between. CDR3 loop: CASSYSGTLYEQYF. The CDR3 coding sequence is TGTGCCAGCAGTTACTCGGGGACTCTCTACGAGCAGTACTTC.

The chain employs TRBV6-5 and TRBJ2-1; D is possibly TRBD2 (6 bases). This CDR3 is built from 15 residues. V gave up 5 bases and J gave up 4 bases, with 15 bases separating them. Per the germline V gene, CDR1 is MNHEY and CDR2 is SVGAGI. CDR3 nucleotides: TGTGCCAGCAGTCCATCGTTTAGCGGTTACAATGAGCAGTTCTTC. It is translated as CASSPSFSGYNEQFF.

The genes are TRBV4-3 and TRBJ2-3; 15 bases are shared with TRBD2. J was trimmed by 2 bases and V by 4 bases; bases with no gene match: 7. The CDR3 covers 18 residues. Germline CDR1 is LGHNA and CDR2 is YSLEER. The CDR3 DNA reads as TGCGCCAGCAGCCTCTTAGGACTAGCGGGAGGGCCCACAGATACGCAGTATTTT. This translates into CASSLLGLAGGPTDTQYF.

V is TRBV30 and J is TRBJ1-6, with D unclear. The CDR3 is 14 residues long. Germline V lookup: CDR1 GTSNPN, CDR2 SVGIG (reference sequence). The V and J ends lost 0 bases and 7 bases respectively, with 10 bases between them. This CDR3 reads CAWSVGSGNSPLHF. The CDR3 nucleotides are TGTGCCTGGAGTGTGGGCAGTGGGAATTCACCCCTCCACTTT.

The chain has TRBV25-1 and TRBJ1-1, with D perhaps matching TRBD1 (6 bases). V was pared by 6 bases and J by 1 base, with 12 bases between. Looked up from germline, CDR1 is MGHDK and CDR2 is SYGVNS. The CDR3 is 14 residues long. CDR3 bases: TGTGCCAGCAGAAAACAGGGACCGAACACTGAAGCTTTCTTT. The encoded protein is CASRKQGPNTEAFF.

The V call is TRBV28, the J call TRBJ2-6; D unresolved. CDR1 is MDHEN, CDR2 SYDVKM, per germline. The ends were cut back, 2 bases at V and 1 base at J, with 6 bases in the middle. The CDR3 runs to 15 residues. DNA for the CDR3: TGTGCCAGCAGTTTAGGGTTATCTGGGGCCAACGTCCTGACTTTC. Translated: CASSLGLSGANVLTF.

The rearrangement links TRBV18 to TRBJ2-1; 11 bases match TRBD2. This CDR3 comprises 15 residues. V shed 6 bases and J 3 bases; nucleotides not matched to a gene: 4. Germline assignment: CDR1 KGHSH and CDR2 LQKENI. The CDR3 region has the DNA TGTGCCAGCTCGGGGACTAGCGGATACTACAATGAGCAGTTCTTC. Protein sequence: CASSGTSGYYNEQFF.

This chain uses TRBV4-2 with TRBJ2-3; the D gene is possibly TRBD2 (5 bases). Germline V gene data show CDR1 as LGHNA and CDR2 as YNFKEQ. The CDR3 sequence is 17 residues long. Trimming stripped 3 bases from V and 5 bases from J, with 21 bases between. The CDR3 sequence is CASSQSRGVAGGDTQYF. CDR3 DNA sequence: TGTGCCAGCAGCCAGTCCCGTGGGGTGGCGGGCGGAGATACGCAGTATTTT.